This entry describes one TCR beta chain. This entry is derived from a study of blood T cell repertoires in COVID-19. Turning to the study itself: Samples came from the United States, Italy and Spain, spanning acute and convalescent COVID-19. PBMCs, B-cell-depleted T cells, or T cells were the source of the cDNA or gDNA that made up the material.

Trimming took off 0 bases at V and 4 bases at J, with 13 bases between the two ends. Germline CDR1 reads MNHEY; CDR2 reads SVGAGI. CDR3 length: 15 amino acids. As originally analysed: Estimated nucleated cell counts came from reference gene primer amplification. The data were produced by immunoSEQ multiplex PCR, yet TCRdb's version contains in-frame clones alone and is incomplete. V, J and clone size reflect that table, while D and trimming were determined from the DNA. Here the sample spans 90,000 to 120,000 clones, under 95% being singletons. Material: peripheral blood. This sequence joins TRBV6-5 and TRBJ2-7, with D tentatively TRBD1 (5 bases). The origin of this receptor is a woman in her thirties with acute or convalescent COVID-19. The CDR3 here is CASSYSAGHVYEQYF. In nucleotides, the CDR3 is TGTGCCAGCAGTTACTCCGCCGGACATGTGTACGAGCAGTACTTC.